This record covers a single T cell receptor beta chain. Antigen unknown. Looked up from germline, CDR1 is SGHVS and CDR2 is FNYEAQ. The ends were cut back, 1 base at V and 5 bases at J, with 17 bases in the middle. The CDR3 totals 16 residues. This record comes from a study of cytomegalovirus exposure and HLA in healthy donors. Looking at the study overall: Roughly 180 million T cells yielded more than 90 million unique TCR beta sequences, as an earlier analysis found. Study conclusions and caveats: In vitro experiments confirmed that a few CMV-associated chains were specific for CMV antigens.

PCR involved 60 Vbeta and 13 Jbeta primers. Profiling relied on immunoSEQ multiplex PCR, and the TCRdb table lists in-frame clones only, not all of them. The repertoire holds about 94,000 clones, with roughly three fifths as singletons. Sequenced input: PBMCs. This sequence originates from a man aged 25 to 40 in good health and CMV-seronegative. V gene TRBV7-6 combines with J gene TRBJ1-2; D not certain. CDR3 region: CASSLVRSGLGYGYTF. For the CDR3, the DNA is TGTGCCAGCAGCTTAGTAAGGTCTGGGCTGGGTTATGGCTACACCTTC.